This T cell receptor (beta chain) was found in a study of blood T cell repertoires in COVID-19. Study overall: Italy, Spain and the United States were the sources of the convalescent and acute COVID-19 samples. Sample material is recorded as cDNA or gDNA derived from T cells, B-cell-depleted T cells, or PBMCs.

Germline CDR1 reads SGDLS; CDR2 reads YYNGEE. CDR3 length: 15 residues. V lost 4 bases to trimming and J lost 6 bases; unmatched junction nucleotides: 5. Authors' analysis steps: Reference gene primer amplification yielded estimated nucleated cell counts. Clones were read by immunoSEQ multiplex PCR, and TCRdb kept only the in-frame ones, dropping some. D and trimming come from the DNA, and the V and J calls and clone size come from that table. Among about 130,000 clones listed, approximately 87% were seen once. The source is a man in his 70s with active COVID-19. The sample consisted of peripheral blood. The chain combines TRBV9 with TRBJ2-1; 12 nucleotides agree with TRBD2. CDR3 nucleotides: TGTGCCAGCAGCCTTACTAGCGGGAGGCCCAATGAGCAGTTCTTC. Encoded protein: CASSLTSGRPNEQFF.